This TCR beta chain was obtained from a study of T cell repertoires in cytomegalovirus infection. Study summary: CMV infection plus the matching HLA type was flagged by public TCR beta signatures. General study results and limits: The ex vivo response showed dominance by HLA-C-restricted CMV-specific TCR beta clonotypes. Of the TCR beta families, the public ones yielded a cumulative frequency that identified carriers of CMV plus the relevant HLA.

In TCRdb, the reads were re-called with MiXCR into one record per CDR3 protein. Altogether some 150,000 distinct CDR3 sequences are present, 20% to 30% being singletons, with the ten largest covering roughly 9.7%. The CDR3 runs 12 residues. V lost 4 bases, J lost 7 bases, and 10 bases lay in between. CDR1 and CDR2 from the germline V gene are SGHVS and FNYEAQ. Regarding this clonotype: Its specificity is unknown. This could be a read error, since a much larger clone is one nucleotide away.

This rearrangement joins TRBV7-6 to TRBJ1-2, with D unclear. The sample comprised PBMCs. The clonotype comes from a human donor in good health (CMV status not recorded). Some clones in this sample may be carry-over from other donors' samples. In DNA, the CDR3 is TGTGCCAGCAGCTCAGAGGCGACTGGCTACACCTTC. It translates to CASSSEATGYTF.